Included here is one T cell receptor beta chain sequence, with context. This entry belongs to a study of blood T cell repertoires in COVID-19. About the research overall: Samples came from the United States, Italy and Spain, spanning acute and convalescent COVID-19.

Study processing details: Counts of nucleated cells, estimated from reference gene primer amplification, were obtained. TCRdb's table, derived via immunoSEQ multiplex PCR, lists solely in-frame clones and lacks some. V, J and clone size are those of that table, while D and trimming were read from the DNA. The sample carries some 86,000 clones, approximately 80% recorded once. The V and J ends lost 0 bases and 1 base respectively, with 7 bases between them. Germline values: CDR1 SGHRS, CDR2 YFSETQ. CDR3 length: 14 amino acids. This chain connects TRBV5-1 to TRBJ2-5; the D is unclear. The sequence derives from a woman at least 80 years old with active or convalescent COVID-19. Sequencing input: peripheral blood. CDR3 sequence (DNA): TGCGCCAGCAGCTTGGAGGCAGGCCAAGAGACCCAGTACTTC. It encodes CASSLEAGQETQYF.